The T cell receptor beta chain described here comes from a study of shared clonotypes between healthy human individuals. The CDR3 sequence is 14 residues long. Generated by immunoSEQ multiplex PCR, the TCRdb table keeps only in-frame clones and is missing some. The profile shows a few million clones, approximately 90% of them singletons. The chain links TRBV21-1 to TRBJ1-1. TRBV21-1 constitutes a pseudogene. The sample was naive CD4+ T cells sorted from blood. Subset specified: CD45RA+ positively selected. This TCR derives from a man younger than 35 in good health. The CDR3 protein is CASSGGRKNTEAFF. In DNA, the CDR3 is TGTGCCAGCTCCGGGGGCCGGAAGAACACTGAAGCTTTCTTT.